This T cell receptor (beta chain) was documented in a study of blood T cell repertoires in COVID-19. Authors' processing steps: The authors estimated nucleated cell counts from reference gene primer amplification. Produced via immunoSEQ multiplex PCR; TCRdb's table is partial and in-frame only. That table gives V, J and clone size, and the DNA gave D and trimming. The table records some 210,000 clones, 75% to 90% of them present only once. The study drew participants aged about 18 to 89 years from 20 to 30 US areas. Two negative PCRs, clearance, or symptom resolution were required of recovered Cohort 3 donors. V gave up 3 bases and J gave up 9 bases, with 20 bases separating them. The CDR3 is made up of 16 amino acids. Germline CDR1 reads KGHDR; CDR2 reads SFDVKD.

This receptor was obtained from a man aged 35-49 years who had recovered from COVID-19. The sample was PBMCs or T cells enriched from blood (not recorded which). The genes are TRBV24-1 and TRBJ2-1, with a possible D match to TRBD2 (6 bases). CDR3 in DNA: TGTGCCACCAGTGATCCGGACTGGGACTCCCGCGGTGAGCAGTTCTTC. Translation gives CATSDPDWDSRGEQFF.